This TCR beta chain is drawn from a study of blood T cell repertoires in COVID-19. Study-level background: T cells, B-cell-depleted T cells, or PBMCs provided the cDNA or gDNA that served as material.

The CDR3 length is 14 residues. From germline, CDR1 is KGHDR and CDR2 SFDVKD. The V segment lost 6 bases and the J segment 7 bases; nucleotides outside the gene matches: 8. This clone was seen a single time. Study members were between roughly 18 and 100 years old and lived in 25 or so US regions. Self-reported history from a screening survey and questionnaire set each donor's cohort. The assay was immunoSEQ multiplex PCR, and TCRdb's table has in-frame clones only and misses some. The profile shows 200,000 or so clones, around nine tenths of them singletons. The sample taken for sequencing was PBMCs or T cells enriched from blood (not recorded which). The TCR was taken from a man aged 30 to 39 in a cohort exposed to, infected with or recovered from COVID-19 (not recorded which). V is TRBV24-1 and J is TRBJ1-5; 7 bases line up with TRBD1. CDR3 nucleotide sequence: TGTGCCACCAGTCTTGGACAGGTTAGCCAGCCCCAGCATTTT. Its protein is CATSLGQVSQPQHF.